These T cell receptor beta chains were read from a single sample in a study of blood T cell repertoires in COVID-19. Profiling relied on immunoSEQ multiplex PCR, and the TCRdb table lists in-frame clones only, not all of them. In the table there are approximately 140,000 clones, roughly four fifths of which are singletons. Sample: peripheral blood. The source of these receptors is a human donor in a cohort sampled during active COVID-19. Both conserved end residues are part of each CDR3. A D gene is named only where the DNA matches it firmly. Rows may omit the clone size; those that give it use once, few, many or a size class.

j_call: TRBJ2-1; clone_size: -; d_call: -; v_call: TRBV5-1; cdr3_nt: TGCGCCAGCAGGCCGCCCAGGGGCAATGAGCAGTTCTTC; cdr3_aa: CASRPPRGNEQFF
j_call: TRBJ1-6; clone_size: -; d_call: -; v_call: TRBV5-8; cdr3_nt: TGTGCCAGCCGGGGAGCGGGAGTCGTACTTGGGTTGCGCAATTCACCCCTCCACTTT; cdr3_aa: CASRGAGVVLGLRNSPLHF
j_call: TRBJ2-1; clone_size: many; d_call: -; v_call: TRBV12-5; cdr3_nt: TGTGCTAGTGGTCTCGCTAGCGTATACAATGAGCAGTTCTTC; cdr3_aa: CASGLASVYNEQFF
j_call: TRBJ1-1; clone_size: -; d_call: TRBD1; v_call: TRBV5-1; cdr3_nt: TGCGCCAGCAGCCCTAGACAGGGAAGGGGGACTGAAGCTTTCTTT; cdr3_aa: CASSPRQGRGTEAFF
j_call: TRBJ1-6; clone_size: -; d_call: TRBD1; v_call: TRBV28; cdr3_nt: TGTGCCAGCCTCGGACAGGTTAATTCACCCCTCCACTTT; cdr3_aa: CASLGQVNSPLHF
j_call: TRBJ1-2; clone_size: once; d_call: TRBD1; v_call: TRBV7-2; cdr3_nt: TGTGCCAGCACCAGGACAGGGGGCTCTGGCTACACCTTC; cdr3_aa: CASTRTGGSGYTF
j_call: TRBJ2-7; clone_size: -; d_call: -; v_call: TRBV9; cdr3_nt: TGTGCCAGCAGCGTAGCTCCCCAGGGGCTCACCTCCTACGAGCAGTACTTC; cdr3_aa: CASSVAPQGLTSYEQYF
j_call: TRBJ1-3; clone_size: -; d_call: -; v_call: TRBV19; cdr3_nt: TGTGCCAGTAGCCTAGGGGGCTCTGGAAACACCATATATTTT; cdr3_aa: CASSLGGSGNTIYF
j_call: TRBJ2-3; clone_size: -; d_call: TRBD1; v_call: TRBV6-5; cdr3_nt: TGTGCCAGCAGTACAGGGGTGGTCGCAGATACGCAGTATTTT; cdr3_aa: CASSTGVVADTQYF
j_call: TRBJ2-6; clone_size: -; d_call: -; v_call: TRBV11-3; cdr3_nt: TGTGCCAGCAGCTCCAGGGGTGCTGGGGCCAACGTCCTGACTTTC; cdr3_aa: CASSSRGAGANVLTF
j_call: TRBJ2-1; clone_size: -; d_call: TRBD2; v_call: TRBV7-3; cdr3_nt: TGTGCCAGCAGCTTAGCGCACGCCGAGCGGGGGATAAATGAGCAGTTCTTC; cdr3_aa: CASSLAHAERGINEQFF
j_call: TRBJ2-1; clone_size: -; d_call: TRBD2; v_call: TRBV4-1; cdr3_nt: TGCGCCAGCAGCCAAGATTGGGGGAGGGCCTCCTACAATGAGCAGTTCTTC; cdr3_aa: CASSQDWGRASYNEQFF
j_call: TRBJ2-5; clone_size: few; d_call: -; v_call: TRBV10-3; cdr3_nt: TGTGCCATCAGTTCAGGAGGTGGGGAGACCCAGTACTTC; cdr3_aa: CAISSGGGETQYF
j_call: TRBJ2-5; clone_size: -; d_call: TRBD1; v_call: TRBV2; cdr3_nt: TGTGCCGTCGCGGGCGGGACAGGGTTTATGAAGACCCAGTACTTC; cdr3_aa: CAVAGGTGFMKTQYF
j_call: TRBJ2-1; clone_size: -; d_call: TRBD2; v_call: TRBV7-9; cdr3_nt: TGTGCCAGCAGCTTTAGTGGGCGGGAGAATGAGCAGTTCTTC; cdr3_aa: CASSFSGRENEQFF
j_call: TRBJ2-7; clone_size: once; d_call: TRBD1; v_call: TRBV10-3; cdr3_nt: TGTGCCATCAGTGAGTTCGGACAGGGTGGGGACTACGAGCAGTACTTC; cdr3_aa: CAISEFGQGGDYEQYF
j_call: TRBJ2-5; clone_size: -; d_call: TRBD2; v_call: TRBV4-1; cdr3_nt: TGCGCCAGCAGCCAAGATTTTGGGGCGGGAGCAGAGACCCAGTACTTC; cdr3_aa: CASSQDFGAGAETQYF
j_call: TRBJ1-6; clone_size: -; d_call: TRBD1; v_call: TRBV18; cdr3_nt: TGTGCCAGCTCAGCGGACAGGAGCTCCTATAATTCACCCCTCCACTTT; cdr3_aa: CASSADRSSYNSPLHF
j_call: TRBJ1-5; clone_size: -; d_call: TRBD1; v_call: TRBV12-3/TRBV12-4; cdr3_nt: TGTGCCAGCAGTCCCCAGGGGGCTCAGCCCCAGCATTTT; cdr3_aa: CASSPQGAQPQHF